This paragraph covers one TCR beta chain sequence. In the source study's methods: How many nucleated cells were present was estimated from reference gene primer amplification. The protocol was immunoSEQ multiplex PCR, while the TCRdb copy is restricted to in-frame clones and leaves out a portion. The V and J calls and clone size come from that table; D and trimming were worked out from the DNA. The sample yields about 95,000 clones, about 85% seen once. This record belongs to a study of blood T cell repertoires in COVID-19. Overall study context: Collection of acute and convalescent COVID-19 samples took place in the United States, Italy and Spain. T cells, B-cell-depleted T cells, or PBMCs supplied cDNA or gDNA.

The CDR3 runs to 16 residues. V lost 4 bases, J lost 2 bases, and 14 bases lay in between. The V gene's germline CDR1 is LGHNA and CDR2 YSLEER. The rearrangement uses TRBV4-3 and TRBJ1-4; maybe TRBD1 (6 bases). The sequence came from an elderly man with active or convalescent COVID-19. The sequencing sample was made of peripheral blood. The CDR3 DNA reads as TGCGCCAGCAGCCTAGGCGGGGGGGCTACTAATGAAAAACTGTTTTTT. It yields the protein CASSLGGGATNEKLFF.